The 30 T cell receptor beta chains below come from one sample, sequenced in a study of CD8 T cells in Susac syndrome. RNA was extracted with the RNeasy kit, and a quantity of roughly 0.45 to 1 ug was reverse transcribed using random hexamers. TCRdb itself ran the immunoSEQ multiplex PCR reads through MiXCR, one entry per CDR3 protein. The sample includes some 120,000 distinct CDR3 sequences, just under 95% of them seen just once. The sample taken for sequencing was CD8+ T cells from PBMCs. These receptor sequences come from a human donor with Susac syndrome.

The V gene is TRBV30, the J gene TRBJ1-1; D remains unclear. Germline assignment: CDR1 GTSNPN and CDR2 SVGIG (reference sequence). This CDR3 contains 13 residues. V gave up 1 base and J gave up 0 bases, with 6 bases separating them. In DNA form, the CDR3 reads TGTGCCTGGAGTGCCGACATGAACACTGAAGCTTTCTTT. This sequence encodes CAWSADMNTEAFF.

This clonotype is a singleton in its sample. The V call is TRBV3-1, the J call TRBJ2-6; D is unresolved. This CDR3 is 15 amino acids long. Trimming cost V 1 base and J 1 base, with 5 bases left between them. Germline V gene sequence: CDR1 LGHDT, CDR2 YNNKEL (reference sequence). CDR3 protein: CASSQGVSGANVLTF. The DNA of the CDR3 is TGTGCCAGCAGCCAAGGGGTTTCTGGGGCCAACGTCCTGACTTTC.

V is TRBV30 and J is TRBJ1-2; TRBD1 might be the D (6 bases). The germline V gene encodes CDR1 GTSNPN and CDR2 SVGIG (reference sequence). Between the trimmed V and J ends, which lost 4 bases and 7 bases, there was a span of 19 bases. CDR3 size: 14 residues. DNA for the CDR3: TGTGCCTGGATCCCCTCCGGACAGACGCGTGGCTACACCTTC. It specifies CAWIPSGQTRGYTF.

This clonotype was seen only a few times. The J gene is TRBJ2-7, the V gene TRBV12-3 or TRBV12-4; D is unclear. This CDR3 contains 12 residues. V lost 3 bases and J lost 3, with 6 bases in between. CDR3 coding DNA: TGTGCCAGCAGTTTTGGGTTCTACGAGCAGTACTTC. Protein product: CASSFGFYEQYF.

The V and J genes are TRBV20-1 and TRBJ2-3; D is undetermined. Trimming removed 7 bases from V and 0 bases from J, with 11 bases in between. CDR3 length: 13 residues. The V gene's germline CDR1 is DFQATT and CDR2 SNEGSKA (reference sequence). CDR3 nucleotide sequence: TGCAGTGTCCGGCGGATTAGCACAGATACGCAGTATTTT. Translated, it gives CSVRRISTDTQYF.

This clonotype was found once. This sequence joins TRBV6-1 and TRBJ1-1, with TRBD1 as a possible D gene (5 bases). Germline CDR1 MNHNS, CDR2 SASEGT. V lost 3 bases and J lost 3, with 8 bases in between. This CDR3 has 13 amino acids. CDR3 sequence reads: CASSDRAHTEAFF. DNA for the CDR3: TGTGCCAGCAGTGACAGGGCGCACACTGAAGCTTTCTTT.

This sequence joins TRBV7-9 and TRBJ2-1, with D tentatively TRBD2 (5 bases). Germline V gives CDR1 SEHNR, CDR2 FQNEAQ (reference sequence). The CDR3 consists of 15 residues. Trimming took 2 bases from V and 9 from J, leaving 17 bases between them. The CDR3 sequence is CASSLSLSSDPEQFF. The CDR3 DNA sequence: TGTGCCAGCAGCTTATCGCTAAGTAGCGATCCTGAGCAGTTCTTC.

This chain connects TRBV20-1 to TRBJ1-4; D is perhaps TRBD1 (6 bases). CDR1 and CDR2 (germline): DFQATT, SNEGSKA (reference sequence). This CDR3 region has 15 residues. V was pared by 0 bases and J by 7 bases, with 15 bases between. CDR3 protein: CSARDGEQGGEKLFF. The CDR3 bases are TGCAGTGCTAGAGATGGAGAACAGGGAGGTGAAAAACTGTTTTTT.

V gene TRBV12-3 or TRBV12-4 combines with J gene TRBJ2-5; 9 positions agree with TRBD2. The trim removed 5 bases at V and 1 base at J, leaving 5 bases unmatched. The CDR3 covers 15 residues. The CDR3 sequence: CASSLGTSSQETQYF. Here the CDR3 DNA reads TGTGCCAGCAGTCTAGGGACTAGCTCCCAAGAGACCCAGTACTTC.

The chain has TRBV25-1 and TRBJ1-1; D may be TRBD1 (5 bases). Germline assignment: CDR1 MGHDK and CDR2 SYGVNS. V was cut by 3 bases and J by 0 bases, with 11 bases left in between. The CDR3 extends over 15 amino acids. Written as DNA, the CDR3 is TGTGCCAGCAGTGACTCGACAGAAATGAACACTGAAGCTTTCTTT. It encodes CASSDSTEMNTEAFF.

The chain has TRBV25-1 and TRBJ2-5, with a tentative D call TRBD2 (6 bases). The CDR3 runs to 17 residues. Trimming cost V 1 base and J 0 bases, with 15 bases left between them. In germline, CDR1 is MGHDK, CDR2 SYGVNS. CDR3 DNA sequence: TGTGCCAGCAGTGAATCGCTAGCGCCAATAAACCAAGAGACCCAGTACTTC. Translation: CASSESLAPINQETQYF.

V and J are TRBV6-5 and TRBJ2-1; the match to TRBD2 covers 12 bases. This CDR3 has 14 amino acids. With 6 bases clipped from V and 9 bases from J, the junction kept 6 bases outside the gene matches. The germline V gene has CDR1 MNHEY and CDR2 SVGAGI. CDR3 nucleotides: TGTGCCAGCAGCCTCGGACTAGCGGGGTTTGAGCAGTTCTTC. Its translation is CASSLGLAGFEQFF.

This chain joins TRBV5-6 and TRBJ1-2; D is unresolved. V dropped 4 bases and J dropped 3 bases, with 16 bases sitting between them. Germline lookup yields CDR1 SGHDT and CDR2 YYEEEE. The CDR3 extends over 15 amino acids. CDR3 DNA sequence: TGTGCCAGCAGCCCCGCCGGGAAGCCCTACTATGGCTACACCTTC. Translating it yields CASSPAGKPYYGYTF.

The gene calls are TRBV30 and TRBJ2-3; TRBD1 is a possible D gene (7 bases). The germline CDR1 and CDR2 sequences are GTSNPN and SVGIG (reference sequence). CDR3 length: 18 residues. V lost 0 bases and J 0 bases, leaving 19 bases between the germline ends. DNA for the CDR3: TGTGCCTGGAGTGTCGGGACAGCGGGTAGACTTAGCACAGATACGCAGTATTTT. It codes for CAWSVGTAGRLSTDTQYF.

This sequence joins TRBV7-9 and TRBJ2-7; 7 bases agree with TRBD1. J lost 6 bases, V lost 5 bases, and 13 bases had no gene match. CDR1 and CDR2 from the germline V gene are SEHNR and FQNEAQ (reference sequence). This CDR3 is 15 amino acids long. CDR3 sequence reads: CASSNRQGALIEQYF. In nucleotides, the CDR3 is TGTGCCAGCAGCAACAGACAGGGTGCTCTTATCGAGCAGTACTTC. Together with reference TRBV7-9 and TRBJ2-7, the CDR3 gives the full variable domain: DTGVSQNPRHKITKRGQNVTFRCDPISEHNRLYWYRQTLGQGPEFLTYFQNEAQLEKSRLLSDRFSAERPKGSFSTLEIQRTEQGDSAMYLCASSNRQGALIEQYFGPGTRLTVT.

This chain links TRBV9 with TRBJ2-3; D is possibly TRBD1 (5 bases). The CDR3 sequence is 16 residues long. Germline assignment: CDR1 SGDLS and CDR2 YYNGEE. The V and J ends lost 2 bases and 3 bases respectively, with 16 bases between them. Here the CDR3 DNA reads TGTGCCAGCAGCGTTGAAGGGGCCCTAATGACAGATACGCAGTATTTT. Translating it yields CASSVEGALMTDTQYF.

This chain connects TRBV28 to TRBJ2-1; D gene uncertain. In germline, CDR1 is MDHEN, CDR2 SYDVKM. Trimming cost V 3 bases and J 5 bases, with 8 bases left between them. The CDR3 totals 13 residues. The CDR3 nucleotides read TGTGCCAGCAGTTTCCGGATCAACAATGAGCAGTTCTTC. This gives the protein CASSFRINNEQFF.

The V call is TRBV13, the J call TRBJ2-7, with 7 bases that match TRBD1. The CDR3 has 14 amino acids. J was trimmed by 2 bases and V by 1 base; bases with no gene match: 2. The germline CDR1 and CDR2 sequences are PRHDT and FYEKMQ (reference sequence). The CDR3 is CASSLEGQAYEQYF. CDR3 DNA sequence: TGTGCCAGCAGCTTAGAAGGACAGGCCTACGAGCAGTACTTC.

This chain connects TRBV7-9 to TRBJ2-1; D might be TRBD2 (6 bases). Trimming removed 5 bases from V and 3 bases from J, with 14 bases in between. CDR1 and CDR2 (germline): SEHNR, FQNEAQ (reference sequence). The CDR3 is 15 residues long. The CDR3 is CASSTTRSGYNEQFF. As DNA, the CDR3 is TGTGCCAGCAGCACGACTAGAAGCGGCTACAATGAGCAGTTCTTC.

V and J are TRBV11-2 and TRBJ2-4, with 8 bases lining up with TRBD1. The ends lost 6 bases at V and 5 bases at J; junction bases unmatched: 0. Per germline, CDR1 SGHAT and CDR2 FQNNGV. This CDR3 is 12 amino acids long. CDR3 in DNA: TGTGCCAGCAGGGACAGGGAAAACATTCAGTACTTC. Translating gives CASRDRENIQYF.

The chain is built from TRBV27 and TRBJ2-7; the match to TRBD1 covers 8 bases. From germline, CDR1 is MNHEY and CDR2 SMNVEV (reference sequence). The CDR3 extends over 14 amino acids. V shed 4 bases, J shed 5 bases, and the junction held 7 bases outside the gene matches. CDR3 sequence reads: CASSSDRGFHEQYF. Written as DNA, the CDR3 is TGTGCCAGCAGTTCTGACAGGGGATTCCACGAGCAGTACTTC.

V and J are TRBV15 and TRBJ2-2; D is perhaps TRBD1 (6 bases). The germline V gene encodes CDR1 LNHNV and CDR2 YYDKDF (reference sequence). The CDR3 is 13 residues long. V lost 4 bases and J lost 6, with 9 bases in between. As DNA, the CDR3 is TGTGCCACCAGCAACAGGGTAGCCGGGGAGCTGTTTTTT. Translation: CATSNRVAGELFF.

V and J are TRBV20-1 and TRBJ2-1, with 7 bases matching TRBD2. The CDR3 is 13 amino acids. Germline CDR1 reads DFQATT; CDR2 reads SNEGSKA (reference sequence). CDR3 nucleotides: TGCATTATACCCGGGACTACCAACAATGAGCAGTTCTTC. Its translation: CIIPGTTNNEQFF.

The gene calls are TRBV6-2 or TRBV6-3 and TRBJ1-1; 7 bases line up with TRBD1. This CDR3 spans 15 amino acids. Germline V lookup: CDR1 MNHEY, CDR2 SVGEGT. V was pared by 0 bases and J by 1 base, with 2 bases of the junction left unmatched. In DNA form, the CDR3 reads TGTGCCAGCAGTTACTCGGGGACAGCGAACACTGAAGCTTTCTTT. Translated, it gives CASSYSGTANTEAFF.

The rearrangement links TRBV7-9 to TRBJ1-1, with D uncertain. V was shortened by 4 bases and J by 1 base, with 13 bases between the two germline ends. Germline V CDR1 and CDR2: SEHNR, FQNEAQ (reference sequence). This CDR3 has 15 residues. The CDR3 region has the DNA TGTGCCAGCAGCTCCCCGGAATTGGGGAACACTGAAGCTTTCTTT. Residues: CASSSPELGNTEAFF.

The chain is built from TRBV12-3 or TRBV12-4 and TRBJ1-2; TRBD1 matches at 7 bases. V lost 10 bases to trimming and J lost 3 bases; unmatched junction nucleotides: 8. The CDR3 covers 13 residues. The CDR3 nucleotides are TGTGCCATCGGCCAGGGACAGCACTATGGCTACACCTTC. Protein sequence: CAIGQGQHYGYTF.

The chain links TRBV29-1 to TRBJ2-5; a weak D match, TRBD2 (7 bases). This CDR3 comprises 14 residues. CDR1 and CDR2 (germline): SQVTM, ANQGSEA. V lost 4 bases, J lost 1 base, and 13 bases lay in between. The CDR3 spells CSVVPGGAQETQYF. The CDR3 DNA reads TGCAGCGTTGTCCCGGGGGGCGCCCAAGAGACCCAGTACTTC.

This chain joins TRBV5-1 and TRBJ2-7; 8 bases agree with TRBD1. Germline CDR1 SGHRS, CDR2 YFSETQ. The CDR3 covers 15 residues. V shed 7 bases, J shed 7 bases, and the junction held 16 bases outside the gene matches. CDR3 nucleotides: TGCGCCAGCGCCATTGAGGGGACAGGCATAGGGGAGCAGTACTTC. Its protein is CASAIEGTGIGEQYF.

In this sample, this clonotype turned up once. The gene calls are TRBV6-5 and TRBJ1-4; a possible D gene is TRBD1 (5 bases). Germline V gene lookup returns CDR1 MNHEY and CDR2 SVGAGI. The CDR3 loop spans 17 amino acids. Trimming shortened V by 4 bases and J by 2 bases, and 17 bases separated the two germline ends. CDR3 region: CASSLSGRGATNEKLFF. DNA for the CDR3: TGTGCCAGCAGTTTGTCAGGGAGGGGCGCTACTAATGAAAAACTGTTTTTT.

The chain combines TRBV13 with TRBJ1-1, with D perhaps matching TRBD1 (6 bases). The germline V gene encodes CDR1 PRHDT and CDR2 FYEKMQ (reference sequence). V lost 3 bases to trimming and J lost 1 base, with 12 bases between them. The CDR3 spans 15 residues. The CDR3 is CASSFGRGRNTEAFF. CDR3 sequence (DNA): TGTGCCAGCAGCTTCGGGAGGGGGAGGAACACTGAAGCTTTCTTT.